This T cell receptor beta chain was recorded in a study of PD-1 blockade in classical Hodgkin lymphoma. Points from the study as a whole: Newly diagnosed patients were said to have less baseline TCR diversity than healthy donors did.

TCRdb's table, derived via immunoSEQ multiplex PCR, lists solely in-frame clones and lacks some. Of 34,000 or so clones in the sample, 80% to 95% are singletons; the top ten hold roughly 0.31%. Time point indicated: cycle 4 day 1 (C4D1), after less than 7 weeks of nivolumab. All patients relapsed after autologous stem cell transplantation, and brentuximab vedotin exposure varied. With magnetic negative selection, CD4+ T cells were purified from PBMCs that had been thawed. The patients, who had relapsed/refractory classical Hodgkin lymphoma, achieved best responses of complete response, partial response or progressive disease. Concerning this clone: Its antigen remains unidentified.

This receptor was obtained from a human donor with classical Hodgkin lymphoma. Sequenced material: CD4+ T cells from blood, taken before the fourth cycle of nivolumab.

This CDR3 reads CASSQVGTNTGELFF. The DNA for the CDR3 is TGTGCCAGCAGCCAAGTCGGCACGAACACCGGGGAGCTGTTTTTT. V usage is TRBV4-2 and J usage is TRBJ2-2, with D hard to call. There are 15 residues in the CDR3. V dropped 1 base and J dropped 0 bases, with 6 bases sitting between them. Germline loops: CDR1 LGHNA, CDR2 YNFKEQ.